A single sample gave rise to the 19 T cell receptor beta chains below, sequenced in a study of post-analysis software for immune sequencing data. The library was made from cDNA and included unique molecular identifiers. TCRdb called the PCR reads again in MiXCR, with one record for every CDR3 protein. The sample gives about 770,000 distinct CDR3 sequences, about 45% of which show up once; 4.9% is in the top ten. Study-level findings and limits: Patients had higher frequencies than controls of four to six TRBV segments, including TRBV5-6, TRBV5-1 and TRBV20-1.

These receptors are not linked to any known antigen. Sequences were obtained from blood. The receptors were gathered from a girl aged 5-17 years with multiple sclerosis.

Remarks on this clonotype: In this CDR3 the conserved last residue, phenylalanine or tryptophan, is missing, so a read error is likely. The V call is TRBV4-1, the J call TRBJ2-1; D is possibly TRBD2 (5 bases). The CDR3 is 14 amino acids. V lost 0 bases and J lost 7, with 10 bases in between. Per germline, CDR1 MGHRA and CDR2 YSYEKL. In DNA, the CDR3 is TGCGCCAGCAGCCAAGATCCAACGGGGAATGAGCAGTTCTGC. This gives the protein CASSQDPTGNEQFC.

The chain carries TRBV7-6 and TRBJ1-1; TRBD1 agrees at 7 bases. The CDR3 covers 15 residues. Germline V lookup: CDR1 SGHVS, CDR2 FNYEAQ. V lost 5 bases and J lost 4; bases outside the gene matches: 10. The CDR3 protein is CASSPQGGQTTEAFF. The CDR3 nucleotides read TGTGCCAGCAGCCCCCAGGGGGGGCAAACCACTGAAGCTTTCTTT.

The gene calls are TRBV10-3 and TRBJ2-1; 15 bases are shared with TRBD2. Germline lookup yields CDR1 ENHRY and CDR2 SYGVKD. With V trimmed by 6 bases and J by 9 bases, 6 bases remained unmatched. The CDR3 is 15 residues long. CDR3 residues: CAIRPGLAGGGEQFF. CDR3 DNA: TGTGCCATCAGACCTGGACTAGCGGGAGGGGGTGAGCAGTTCTTC.

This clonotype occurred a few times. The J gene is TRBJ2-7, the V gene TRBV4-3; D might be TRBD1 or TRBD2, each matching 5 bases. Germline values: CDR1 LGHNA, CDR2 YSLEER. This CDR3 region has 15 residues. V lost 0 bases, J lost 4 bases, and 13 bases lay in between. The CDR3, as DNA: TGCGCCAGCAGCCAAGATATGGGGACCCCGTACGAGCAGTACTTC. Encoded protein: CASSQDMGTPYEQYF.

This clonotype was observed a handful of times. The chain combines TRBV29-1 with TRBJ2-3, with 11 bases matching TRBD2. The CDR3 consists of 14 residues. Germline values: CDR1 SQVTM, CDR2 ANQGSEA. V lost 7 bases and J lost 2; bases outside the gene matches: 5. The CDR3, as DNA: TGCAGCGCCGGGACTAGCGGTCCCACAGATACGCAGTATTTT. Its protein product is CSAGTSGPTDTQYF.

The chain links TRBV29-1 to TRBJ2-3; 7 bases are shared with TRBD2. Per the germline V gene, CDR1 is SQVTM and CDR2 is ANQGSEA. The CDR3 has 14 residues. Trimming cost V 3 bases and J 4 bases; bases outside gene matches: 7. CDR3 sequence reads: CSVEGGRAADTQYF. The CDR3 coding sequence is TGCAGCGTTGAGGGAGGGAGGGCCGCAGATACGCAGTATTTT.

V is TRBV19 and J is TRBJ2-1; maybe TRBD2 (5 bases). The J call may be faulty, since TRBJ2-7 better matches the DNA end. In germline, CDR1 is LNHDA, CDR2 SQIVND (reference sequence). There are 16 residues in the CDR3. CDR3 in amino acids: CASSAPPRGDPYEQYF. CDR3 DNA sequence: TGTGCCAGTAGTGCTCCCCCCCGGGGAGACCCCTACGAGCAGTACTTC.

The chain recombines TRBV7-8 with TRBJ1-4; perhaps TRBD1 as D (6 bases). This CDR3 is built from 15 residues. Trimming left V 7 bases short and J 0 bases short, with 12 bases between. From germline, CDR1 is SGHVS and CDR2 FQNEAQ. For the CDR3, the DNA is TGTGCCAGCACGGGTAGGACAGCAACTAATGAAAAACTGTTTTTT. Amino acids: CASTGRTATNEKLFF.

The CDR3 spells CASSNHPNEQFF. The CDR3, as DNA: TGTGCCAGCAGCAACCATCCCAATGAGCAGTTCTTC. The gene calls are TRBV7-9 and TRBJ2-1; D ambiguous. Trimming left V 5 bases short and J 6 bases short, with 8 bases between. The germline V gene has CDR1 SEHNR and CDR2 FQNEAQ (reference sequence). This CDR3 contains 12 residues.

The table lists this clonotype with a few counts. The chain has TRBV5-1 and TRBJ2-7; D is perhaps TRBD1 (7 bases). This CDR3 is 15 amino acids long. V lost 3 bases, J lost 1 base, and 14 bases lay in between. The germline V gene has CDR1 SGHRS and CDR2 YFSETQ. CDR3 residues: CASSWGDSSSYEQYF. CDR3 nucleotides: TGCGCCAGCAGCTGGGGGGACAGTTCGTCCTACGAGCAGTACTTC.

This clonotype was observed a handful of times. CDR3 sequence reads: CASSQGTGNTGELFF. CDR3 DNA sequence: TGTGCCAGCAGCCAAGGGACAGGGAACACCGGGGAGCTGTTTTTT. The chain carries TRBV3-1 and TRBJ2-2; 7 nucleotides align to TRBD1. Trimming took 1 base from V and 1 from J; bases not matched to a gene: 0. The germline V gene has CDR1 LGHDT and CDR2 YNNKEL (reference sequence). The CDR3 totals 15 residues.

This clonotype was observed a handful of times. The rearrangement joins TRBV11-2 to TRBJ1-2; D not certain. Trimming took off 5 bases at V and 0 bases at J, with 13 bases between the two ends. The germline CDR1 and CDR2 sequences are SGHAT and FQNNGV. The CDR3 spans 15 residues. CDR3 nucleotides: TGTGCCAGCAGCCCCCTGACGGTAGCTAACTATGGCTACACCTTC. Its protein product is CASSPLTVANYGYTF.

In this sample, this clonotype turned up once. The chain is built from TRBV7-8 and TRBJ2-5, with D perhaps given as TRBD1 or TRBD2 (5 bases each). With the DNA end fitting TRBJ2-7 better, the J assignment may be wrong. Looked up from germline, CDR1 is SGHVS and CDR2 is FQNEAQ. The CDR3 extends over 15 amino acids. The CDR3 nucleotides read TGTGCCAGCAGCTTGGGGACCGGGGAGTTCTACGAGCAGTACTTC. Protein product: CASSLGTGEFYEQYF.

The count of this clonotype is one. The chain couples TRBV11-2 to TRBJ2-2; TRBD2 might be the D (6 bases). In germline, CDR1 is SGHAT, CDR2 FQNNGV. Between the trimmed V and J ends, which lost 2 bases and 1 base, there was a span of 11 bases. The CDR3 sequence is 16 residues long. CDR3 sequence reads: CASSLRSGVNTGELFF. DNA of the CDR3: TGTGCCAGCAGCTTAAGATCGGGAGTGAACACCGGGGAGCTGTTTTTT.

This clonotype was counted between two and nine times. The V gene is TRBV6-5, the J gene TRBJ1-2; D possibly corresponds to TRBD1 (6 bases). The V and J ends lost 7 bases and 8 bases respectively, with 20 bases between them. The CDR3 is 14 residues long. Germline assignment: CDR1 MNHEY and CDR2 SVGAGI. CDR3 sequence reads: CASKGTPISAGYTF. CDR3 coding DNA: TGTGCCAGCAAAGGGACACCGATATCCGCCGGCTACACCTTC.

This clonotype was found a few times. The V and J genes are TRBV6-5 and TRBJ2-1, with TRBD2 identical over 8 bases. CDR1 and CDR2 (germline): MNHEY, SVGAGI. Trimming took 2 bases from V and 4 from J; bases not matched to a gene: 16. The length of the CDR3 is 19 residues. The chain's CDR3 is CASSYPDVGVTSEYNEQFF. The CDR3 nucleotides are TGTGCCAGCAGTTACCCGGATGTTGGGGTGACTAGCGAATACAATGAGCAGTTCTTC.

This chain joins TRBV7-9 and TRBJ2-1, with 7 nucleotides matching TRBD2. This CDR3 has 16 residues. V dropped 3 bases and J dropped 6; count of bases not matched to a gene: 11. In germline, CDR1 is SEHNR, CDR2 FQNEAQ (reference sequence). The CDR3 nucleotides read TGTGCCAGCAGCTTTTATTTCGGTCTAGCGGCCAATGAGCAGTTCTTC. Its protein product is CASSFYFGLAANEQFF.

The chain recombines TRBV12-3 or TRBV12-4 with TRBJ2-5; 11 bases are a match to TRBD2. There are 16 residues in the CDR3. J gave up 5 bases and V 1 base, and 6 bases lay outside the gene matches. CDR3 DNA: TGTGCCAGCAGTTTAGATACTAGCGGGAGTGGGGAGACCCAGTACTTC. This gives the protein CASSLDTSGSGETQYF.

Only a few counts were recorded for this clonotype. CDR3 protein: CASSVLQQGGYEQYF. The CDR3 region has the DNA TGTGCCAGCAGCGTACTACAGCAAGGGGGCTACGAGCAGTACTTC. The chain recombines TRBV5-5 with TRBJ2-7, with a tentative D call TRBD1 (6 bases). In germline, CDR1 is SGHKS, CDR2 YYEKEE (reference sequence). V gave up 4 bases and J gave up 3 bases, with 17 bases separating them. This CDR3 is 15 amino acids long.